This entry lists 19 T cell receptor beta chains sequenced from one sample in a study of T cell responses to AZD1222 COVID-19 vaccine. Repertoires were generated with immunoSEQ multiplex PCR, while TCRdb's copy carries only in-frame clones and drops some. The table lists 75,000 to 95,000 clones, approximately 90% of them singletons. The sample in question was peripheral blood, obtained 28 days after the second AZD1222 dose. These TCRs come from an adult who received the AZD1222 COVID-19 vaccine.

This clone was counted a single time. This chain links TRBV6-5 with TRBJ1-5; perhaps TRBD1 as D (6 bases). The V and J ends lost 6 bases and 0 bases respectively, with 12 bases between them. CDR3 size: 15 residues. Per germline, CDR1 MNHEY and CDR2 SVGAGI. Here the CDR3 DNA reads TGTGCCAGCAGAATGACAGGTGATAGCAATCAGCCCCAGCATTTT. This gives the protein CASRMTGDSNQPQHF.

The chain joins TRBV5-6 to TRBJ2-3; 8 positions match TRBD1. The V gene end was trimmed by 5 bases and the J gene end by 2 bases; junction bases not matched to a gene: 7. The germline CDR1 and CDR2 sequences are SGHDT and YYEEEE. The CDR3 loop spans 15 amino acids. CDR3 sequence (DNA): TGTGCCAGCAGAGAGAGGGACAGGTACACAGATACGCAGTATTTT. Protein sequence: CASRERDRYTDTQYF. Variable domain in full (rest from reference TRBV5-6 and TRBJ2-3): DAGVTQSPTHLIKTRGQQVTLRCSPKSGHDTVSWYQQALGQGPQFIFQYYEEEERQRGNFPDRFSGHQFPNYSSELNVNALLLGDSALYLCASRERDRYTDTQYFGPGTRLTVL.

This clone was seen a few times. This chain joins TRBV6-1 and TRBJ1-2; 9 bases are shared with TRBD1. CDR1 and CDR2 (germline): MNHNS, SASEGT. The V segment lost 0 bases and the J segment 4 bases; nucleotides outside the gene matches: 6. This CDR3 has 16 amino acids. The CDR3 is CASSEAAGQGIYGYTF. The DNA of the CDR3 is TGTGCCAGCAGTGAAGCGGCCGGACAGGGGATCTATGGCTACACCTTC.

CDR3 residues: CASSSHGDFYEQYF. In DNA, the CDR3 is TGTGCCAGCAGTTCCCACGGGGACTTTTACGAGCAGTACTTC. V usage is TRBV27 and J usage is TRBJ2-7, with TRBD2 as a possible D gene (6 bases). The germline V and J ends were trimmed by 4 bases and 4 bases, with 14 bases remaining between them. CDR3 size: 14 residues. Germline V gene sequence: CDR1 MNHEY, CDR2 SMNVEV (reference sequence).

The chain is built from TRBV5-4 and TRBJ2-7; D is uncertain. Trimming shortened V by 1 base and J by 3 bases, and 14 bases separated the two germline ends. The length of the CDR3 is 15 residues. CDR1 and CDR2 (germline): SGHNT, YYREEE (reference sequence). The CDR3 loop is CASSLSQVVGYEQYF. The CDR3 coding sequence is TGTGCCAGCAGCTTGAGTCAGGTAGTAGGCTACGAGCAGTACTTC. The full variable domain, its missing parts supplied by reference TRBV5-4 and TRBJ2-7, is ETGVTQSPTHLIKTRGQQVTLRCSSQSGHNTVSWYQQALGQGPQFIFQYYREEENGRGNFPPRFSGLQFPNYSSELNVNALELDDSALYLCASSLSQVVGYEQYFGPGTRLTVT.

The chain couples TRBV5-4 to TRBJ2-3, with 16 bases identical to TRBD2. V lost 3 bases and J lost 5; bases outside the gene matches: 12. The germline gives CDR1 SGHNT, CDR2 YYREEE (reference sequence). The CDR3 length is 19 residues. This CDR3 is CASSYGFGTSGRVGDTQYF. CDR3 nucleotides: TGTGCCAGCAGCTACGGGTTCGGGACTAGCGGGAGGGTGGGAGATACGCAGTATTTT. The full variable domain, with the rest looked up from reference TRBV5-4 and TRBJ2-3, is ETGVTQSPTHLIKTRGQQVTLRCSSQSGHNTVSWYQQALGQGPQFIFQYYREEENGRGNFPPRFSGLQFPNYSSELNVNALELDDSALYLCASSYGFGTSGRVGDTQYFGPGTRLTVL.

The chain employs TRBV7-2 and TRBJ2-1; TRBD2 is a possible D gene (5 bases). With 2 bases removed from V and 5 bases from J, the gap between germline ends came to 10 bases. Per germline, CDR1 SGHTA and CDR2 FQGNSA. This CDR3 has 14 residues. The CDR3 DNA reads TGTGCCAGCAGCTTAAGGCGGACTGACAATGAGCAGTTCTTC. Its protein is CASSLRRTDNEQFF.

The chain couples TRBV28 to TRBJ2-7; D gene unclear. CDR3 length: 12 residues. The germline CDR1 and CDR2 sequences are MDHEN and SYDVKM. Deletions cut 5 bases from V and 1 base from J, with 6 bases between. The CDR3 bases are TGTGCCAGCAGTCCGCCTTCCTACGAGCAGTACTTC. This gives the protein CASSPPSYEQYF.

This chain uses TRBV15 with TRBJ1-1; the D is unclear. Trimming stripped 1 base from V and 8 bases from J, with 8 bases between. Germline lookup yields CDR1 LNHNV and CDR2 YYDKDF (reference sequence). The length of the CDR3 is 12 residues. The CDR3 region has the DNA TGTGCCACCAGCAGAGGGGCAGTCGAAGCTTTCTTT. Its protein product is CATSRGAVEAFF.

J is TRBJ2-5 and V is TRBV7-9; 11 bases are a match to TRBD1. V lost 1 base, J lost 5 bases, and 3 bases stayed unmatched. CDR1 and CDR2 (germline): SEHNR, FQNEAQ (reference sequence). This CDR3 is built from 15 residues. The CDR3 region is CASSLGTGGVETQYF. The CDR3 bases are TGTGCCAGCAGCTTAGGGACAGGGGGCGTTGAGACCCAGTACTTC.

V usage is TRBV28 and J usage is TRBJ2-7; 8 bases line up with TRBD1. The germline gives CDR1 MDHEN, CDR2 SYDVKM. This CDR3 contains 15 residues. Unmatched junction bases numbered 7, after V lost 2 bases and J lost 4 bases. CDR3 bases: TGTGCCAGCAGTTTAAGGCCAGGGGGCGCTTACGAGCAGTACTTC. Its protein product is CASSLRPGGAYEQYF. The full variable domain, in which reference TRBV28 and TRBJ2-7 provide the parts outside the CDR3, is DVKVTQSSRYLVKRTGEKVFLECVQDMDHENMFWYRQDPGLGLRLIYFSYDVKMKEKGDIPEGYSVSREKKERFSLILESASTNQTSMYLCASSLRPGGAYEQYFGPGTRLTVT.

V is TRBV27 and J is TRBJ2-1, with 14 bases matching TRBD2. CDR3 length: 17 amino acids. V lost 7 bases, J lost 3 bases, and 8 bases stayed unmatched. Per germline, CDR1 MNHEY and CDR2 SMNVEV (reference sequence). The DNA for the CDR3 is TGTGCCAGCAAGACCGGGACTAGCGGGGGATACTACAATGAGCAGTTCTTC. It yields the protein CASKTGTSGGYYNEQFF.

The gene calls are TRBV2 and TRBJ1-2; 8 bases align to TRBD1. Germline V gives CDR1 SNHLY, CDR2 FYNNEI. J was trimmed by 1 base and V by 0 bases; bases with no gene match: 10. This CDR3 is built from 18 residues. DNA of the CDR3: TGTGCCAGCAGTGAAGCGGGCAGGGGGCGCGATGATAACTATGGCTACACCTTC. Its translation is CASSEAGRGRDDNYGYTF.

The rearrangement joins TRBV5-1 to TRBJ2-7; the match to TRBD2 covers 8 bases. V dropped 0 bases and J dropped 12; count of bases not matched to a gene: 11. The CDR3 consists of 14 residues. Germline CDR1 reads SGHRS; CDR2 reads YFSETQ. In nucleotides, the CDR3 is TGCGCCAGCAGCTTGGAGGGGCCGGGACTAGTACTGTACTTC. Translation: CASSLEGPGLVLYF.

CDR3 in amino acids: CSVDGRDGYTF. The CDR3 DNA is TGCAGCGTTGACGGTAGAGATGGCTACACCTTC. V is TRBV29-1 and J is TRBJ1-2; D not certain. In germline, CDR1 is SQVTM, CDR2 ANQGSEA. The CDR3 is 11 amino acids. V dropped 3 bases and J dropped 6 bases, with 8 bases sitting between them.

The chain is built from TRBV27 and TRBJ2-1; no firm D call. This CDR3 has 11 amino acids. CDR1 and CDR2 (germline): MNHEY, SMNVEV (reference sequence). Trimming shortened V by 11 bases and J by 2 bases, and 7 bases separated the two germline ends. The CDR3 coding sequence is TGTGCCTCTTCAACCTACAATGAGCAGTTCTTC. Translated: CASSTYNEQFF.

V and J are TRBV7-8 and TRBJ2-1; 8 nucleotides line up with TRBD2. The V and J ends lost 1 base and 7 bases, in that order; junction bases with no gene match: 6. CDR1 and CDR2 from the germline V gene are SGHVS and FQNEAQ. The CDR3 length is 15 residues. CDR3 nucleotide sequence: TGTGCCAGCAGCTTAGATGGGACTAGAGATAATGAGCAGTTCTTC. Translated: CASSLDGTRDNEQFF.

The rearrangement joins TRBV7-9 to TRBJ2-5; D remains ambiguous. This CDR3 contains 14 residues. Germline V gene data show CDR1 as SEHNR and CDR2 as FQNEAQ (reference sequence). Trimming took 5 bases from V and 5 from J, leaving 15 bases between them. This CDR3 reads CASSPTMRKETQYF. The CDR3 DNA follows: TGTGCCAGCAGCCCGACCATGAGAAAGGAGACCCAGTACTTC.

The rearrangement joins TRBV18 to TRBJ1-5; 7 bases are a match to TRBD1. V lost 3 bases and J lost 2; bases outside the gene matches: 1. The CDR3 consists of 14 residues. Per germline, CDR1 KGHSH and CDR2 LQKENI. The CDR3 DNA reads as TGTGCCAGCTCACCGGGACAGCGCAATCAGCCCCAGCATTTT. Translating it yields CASSPGQRNQPQHF.